This T cell receptor beta chain was captured by sequencing in a study of a mutant IDH1 vaccine in newly diagnosed glioma. About this clone: What it binds is unknown.

CDR3 length: 16 residues. The ends lost 5 bases at V and 9 bases at J; junction bases unmatched: 13. Germline lookup yields CDR1 SGHAT and CDR2 FQNNGV. Clones were read by immunoSEQ multiplex PCR, and TCRdb kept only the in-frame ones, dropping some. The profile shows tens of thousands of clones, about nine tenths of them singletons. The time point: week 5, during vaccination. A single vaccine dose contained 300 ug of mutant IDH1 20-mer peptide, and topical imiquimod was used with it. The receptor was isolated from a woman between 40 and 55 years old with glioma. The sample was PBMCs, taken from a glioma patient whose treatment included an IDH1 peptide vaccine. The chain links TRBV11-2 to TRBJ2-1; 10 bases match TRBD2. CDR3 loop: CASSPRLAGRGGEQFF. For the CDR3, the DNA is TGTGCCAGCAGCCCACGACTAGCGGGTAGGGGGGGTGAGCAGTTCTTC.